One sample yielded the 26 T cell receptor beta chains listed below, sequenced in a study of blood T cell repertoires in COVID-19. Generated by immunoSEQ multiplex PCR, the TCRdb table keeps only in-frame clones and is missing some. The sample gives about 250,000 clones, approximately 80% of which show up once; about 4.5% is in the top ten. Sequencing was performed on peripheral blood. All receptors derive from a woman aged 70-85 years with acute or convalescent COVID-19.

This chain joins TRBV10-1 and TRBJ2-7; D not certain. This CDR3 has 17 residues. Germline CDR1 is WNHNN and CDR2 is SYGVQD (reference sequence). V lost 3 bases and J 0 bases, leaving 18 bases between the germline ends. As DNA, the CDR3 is TGCGCCAGCAGTGATGTCCTTCTCAGACACGACTCCTACGAGCAGTACTTC. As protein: CASSDVLLRHDSYEQYF.

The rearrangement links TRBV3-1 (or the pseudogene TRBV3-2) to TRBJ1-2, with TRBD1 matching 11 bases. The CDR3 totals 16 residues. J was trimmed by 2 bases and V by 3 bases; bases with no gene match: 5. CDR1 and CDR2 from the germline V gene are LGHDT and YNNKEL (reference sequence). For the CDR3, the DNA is TGTGCCAGCAGCCACCACGGGACAGGGGGGAACTATGGCTACACCTTC. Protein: CASSHHGTGGNYGYTF.

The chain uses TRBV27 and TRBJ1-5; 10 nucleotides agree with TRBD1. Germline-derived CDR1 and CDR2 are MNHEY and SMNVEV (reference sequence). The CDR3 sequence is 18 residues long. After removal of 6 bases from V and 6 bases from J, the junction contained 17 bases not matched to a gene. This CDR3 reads CASSETYPGTGVGQPQHF. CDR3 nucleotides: TGTGCCAGCAGCGAAACCTACCCCGGGACAGGGGTGGGTCAGCCCCAGCATTTT.

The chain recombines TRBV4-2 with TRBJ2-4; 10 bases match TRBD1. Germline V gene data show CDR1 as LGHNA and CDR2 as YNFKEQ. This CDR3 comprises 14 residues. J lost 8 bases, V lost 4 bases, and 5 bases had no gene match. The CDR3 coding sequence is TGTGCCAGCAGCCCCCGGGACAGGGGTGACATTCAGTACTTC. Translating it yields CASSPRDRGDIQYF.

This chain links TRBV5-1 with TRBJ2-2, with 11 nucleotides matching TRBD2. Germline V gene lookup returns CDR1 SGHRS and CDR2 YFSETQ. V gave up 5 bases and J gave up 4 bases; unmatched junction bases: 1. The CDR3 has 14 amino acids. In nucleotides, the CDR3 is TGCGCCAGCAGGGGGACTAGCGGCACCGGGGAGCTGTTTTTT. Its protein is CASRGTSGTGELFF. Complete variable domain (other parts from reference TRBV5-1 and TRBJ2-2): KAGVTQTPRYLIKTRGQQVTLSCSPISGHRSVSWYQQTPGQGLQFLFEYFSETQRNKGNFPGRFSGRQFSNSRSEMNVSTLELGDSALYLCASRGTSGTGELFFGEGSRLTVL.

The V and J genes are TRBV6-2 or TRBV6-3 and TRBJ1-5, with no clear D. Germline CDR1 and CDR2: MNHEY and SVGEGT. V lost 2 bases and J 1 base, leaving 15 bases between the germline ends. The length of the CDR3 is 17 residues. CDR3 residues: CASSYMTHLWSNQPQHF. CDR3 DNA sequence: TGTGCCAGCAGTTACATGACACATTTATGGAGCAATCAGCCCCAGCATTTT.

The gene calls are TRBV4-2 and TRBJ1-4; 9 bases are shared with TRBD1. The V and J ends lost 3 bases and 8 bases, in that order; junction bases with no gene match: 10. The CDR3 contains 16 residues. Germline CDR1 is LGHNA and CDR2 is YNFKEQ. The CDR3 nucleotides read TGTGCCAGCAGCCACGAATTCACAGGGGGCGGGGAAAAACTGTTTTTT. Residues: CASSHEFTGGGEKLFF.

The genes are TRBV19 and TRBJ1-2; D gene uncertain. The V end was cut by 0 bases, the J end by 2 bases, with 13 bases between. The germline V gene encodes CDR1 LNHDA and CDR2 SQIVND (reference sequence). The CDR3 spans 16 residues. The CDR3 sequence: CASSIDRGLTNYGYTF. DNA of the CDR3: TGTGCCAGTAGTATAGATCGTGGACTAACAAACTATGGCTACACCTTC.

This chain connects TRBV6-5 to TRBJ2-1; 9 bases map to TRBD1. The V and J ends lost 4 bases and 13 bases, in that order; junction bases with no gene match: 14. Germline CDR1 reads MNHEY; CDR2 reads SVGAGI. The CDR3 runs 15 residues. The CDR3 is CASSSGTGWAVDQFF. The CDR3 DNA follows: TGTGCCAGCAGTTCCGGGACAGGGTGGGCTGTGGACCAGTTCTTC.

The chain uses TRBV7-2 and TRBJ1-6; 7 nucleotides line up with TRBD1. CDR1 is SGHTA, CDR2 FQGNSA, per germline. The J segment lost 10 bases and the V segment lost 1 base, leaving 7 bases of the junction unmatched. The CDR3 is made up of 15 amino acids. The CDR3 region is CASSLVPGGKSPLHF. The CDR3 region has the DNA TGTGCCAGCAGCTTAGTCCCAGGGGGGAAGTCACCCCTCCACTTT.

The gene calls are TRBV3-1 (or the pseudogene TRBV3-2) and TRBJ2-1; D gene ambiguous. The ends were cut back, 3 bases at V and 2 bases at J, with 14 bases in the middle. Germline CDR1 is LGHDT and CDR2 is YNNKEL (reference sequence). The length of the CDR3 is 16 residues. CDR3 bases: TGTGCCAGCAGCCACCTCGGCGGCGCCACCTACAATGAGCAGTTCTTC. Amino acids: CASSHLGGATYNEQFF.

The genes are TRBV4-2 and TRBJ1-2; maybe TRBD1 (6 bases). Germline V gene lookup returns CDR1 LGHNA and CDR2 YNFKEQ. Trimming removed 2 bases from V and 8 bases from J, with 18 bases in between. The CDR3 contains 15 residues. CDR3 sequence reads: CASSQTFTGRGGYTF. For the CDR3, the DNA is TGTGCCAGCAGCCAAACCTTCACAGGGCGCGGCGGCTACACCTTC.

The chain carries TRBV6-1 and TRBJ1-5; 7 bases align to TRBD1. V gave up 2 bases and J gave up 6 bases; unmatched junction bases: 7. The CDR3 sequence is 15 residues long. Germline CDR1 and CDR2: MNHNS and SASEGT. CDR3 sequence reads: CASSEQQGNGQPQHF. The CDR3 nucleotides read TGTGCCAGCAGTGAACAACAGGGGAATGGTCAGCCCCAGCATTTT.

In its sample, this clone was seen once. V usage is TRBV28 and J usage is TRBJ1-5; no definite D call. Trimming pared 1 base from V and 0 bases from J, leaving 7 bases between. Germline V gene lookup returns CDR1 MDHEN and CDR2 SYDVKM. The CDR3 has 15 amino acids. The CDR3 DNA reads TGTGCCAGCAGTTTATCGGTTTATAGCAATCAGCCCCAGCATTTT. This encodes CASSLSVYSNQPQHF. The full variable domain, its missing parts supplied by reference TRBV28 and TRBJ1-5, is DVKVTQSSRYLVKRTGEKVFLECVQDMDHENMFWYRQDPGLGLRLIYFSYDVKMKEKGDIPEGYSVSREKKERFSLILESASTNQTSMYLCASSLSVYSNQPQHFGDGTRLSIL.

The CDR3 is CAISEYGLLYNEQFF. For the CDR3, the DNA is TGTGCCATCAGTGAGTATGGACTCCTTTACAATGAGCAGTTCTTC. The V call is TRBV10-3, the J call TRBJ2-1; a possible D gene is TRBD2 (5 bases). Trimming left V 1 base short and J 4 bases short, with 11 bases between. This CDR3 contains 15 residues. The V gene's germline CDR1 is ENHRY and CDR2 SYGVKD.

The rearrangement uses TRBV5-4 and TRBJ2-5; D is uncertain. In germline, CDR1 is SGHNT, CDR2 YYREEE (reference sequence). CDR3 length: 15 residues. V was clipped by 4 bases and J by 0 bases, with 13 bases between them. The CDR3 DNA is TGTGCCAGCAGCGTTGAGGTTCGAAACCAAGAGACCCAGTACTTC. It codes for CASSVEVRNQETQYF. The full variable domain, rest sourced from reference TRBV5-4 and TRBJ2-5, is ETGVTQSPTHLIKTRGQQVTLRCSSQSGHNTVSWYQQALGQGPQFIFQYYREEENGRGNFPPRFSGLQFPNYSSELNVNALELDDSALYLCASSVEVRNQETQYFGPGTRLLVL.

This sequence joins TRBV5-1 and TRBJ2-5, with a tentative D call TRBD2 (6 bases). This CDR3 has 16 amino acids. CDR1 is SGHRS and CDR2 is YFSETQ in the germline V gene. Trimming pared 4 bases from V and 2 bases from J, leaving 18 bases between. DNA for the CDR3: TGCGCCAGCAGCCAGGCGGGGAGCCTAGGTCAAGAGACCCAGTACTTC. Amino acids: CASSQAGSLGQETQYF.

The CDR3 loop is CASRKTGQYGYTF. CDR3 coding DNA: TGTGCCAGCAGGAAGACAGGGCAGTATGGCTACACCTTC. The chain links TRBV27 to TRBJ1-2, with TRBD1 identical over 7 bases. CDR3 length: 13 amino acids. Trimming at V came to 6 bases and at J to 5 bases, leaving 6 bases not matched to a gene. CDR1 is MNHEY and CDR2 is SMNVEV in the germline V gene (reference sequence).

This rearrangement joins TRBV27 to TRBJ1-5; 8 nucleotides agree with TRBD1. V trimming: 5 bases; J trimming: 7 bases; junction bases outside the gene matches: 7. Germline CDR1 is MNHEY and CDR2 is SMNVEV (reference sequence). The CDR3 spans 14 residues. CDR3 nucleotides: TGTGCCAGCAGTCCCCGACAGGGGTGGCAGCCCCAGCATTTT. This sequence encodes CASSPRQGWQPQHF.

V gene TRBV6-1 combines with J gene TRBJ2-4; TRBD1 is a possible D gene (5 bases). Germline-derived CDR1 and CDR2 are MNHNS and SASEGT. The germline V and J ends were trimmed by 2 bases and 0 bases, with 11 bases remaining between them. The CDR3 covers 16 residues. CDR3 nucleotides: TGTGCCAGCAGTGAAAGACAGAGGTTAGCCAAAAACATTCAGTACTTC. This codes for CASSERQRLAKNIQYF.

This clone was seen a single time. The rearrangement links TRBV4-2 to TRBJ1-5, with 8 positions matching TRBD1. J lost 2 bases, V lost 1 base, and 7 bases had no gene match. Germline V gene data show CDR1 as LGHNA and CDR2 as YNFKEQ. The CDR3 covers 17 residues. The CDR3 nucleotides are TGTGCCAGCAGCCAAGGGACAGGGCTCCGGGGCAATCAGCCCCAGCATTTT. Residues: CASSQGTGLRGNQPQHF.

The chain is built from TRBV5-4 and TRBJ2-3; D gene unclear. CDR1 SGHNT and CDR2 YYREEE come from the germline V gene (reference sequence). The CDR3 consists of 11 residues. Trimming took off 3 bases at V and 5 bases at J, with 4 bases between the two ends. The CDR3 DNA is TGTGCCAGCAGCTCAGAAGATACGCAGTATTTT. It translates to CASSSEDTQYF.

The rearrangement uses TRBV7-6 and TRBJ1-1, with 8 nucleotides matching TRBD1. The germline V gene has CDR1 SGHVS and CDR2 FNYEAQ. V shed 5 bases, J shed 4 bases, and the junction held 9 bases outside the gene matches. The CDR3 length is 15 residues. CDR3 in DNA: TGTGCCAGCAGCCCTTTACAGGGGGGGAGCACTGAAGCTTTCTTT. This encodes CASSPLQGGSTEAFF.

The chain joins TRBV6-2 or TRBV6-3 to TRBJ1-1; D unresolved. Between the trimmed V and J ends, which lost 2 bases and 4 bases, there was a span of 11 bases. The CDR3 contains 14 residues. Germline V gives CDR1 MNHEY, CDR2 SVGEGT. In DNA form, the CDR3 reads TGTGCCAGCAGTTACGCGAGGGCGGGCACTGAAGCTTTCTTT. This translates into CASSYARAGTEAFF.

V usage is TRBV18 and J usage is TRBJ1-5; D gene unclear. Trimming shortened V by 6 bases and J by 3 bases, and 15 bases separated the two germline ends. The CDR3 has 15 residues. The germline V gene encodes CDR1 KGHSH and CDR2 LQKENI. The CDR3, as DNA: TGTGCCAGCTCTAATAGACTCCTCTCCAATCAGCCCCAGCATTTT. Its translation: CASSNRLLSNQPQHF.

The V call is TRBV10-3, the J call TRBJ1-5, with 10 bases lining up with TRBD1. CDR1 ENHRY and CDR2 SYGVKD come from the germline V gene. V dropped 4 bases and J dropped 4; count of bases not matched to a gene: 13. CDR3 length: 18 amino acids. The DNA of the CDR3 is TGTGCCATCAGTGTTGGTGTGGGTCCGGGACAGGGGAATCAGCCCCAGCATTTT. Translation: CAISVGVGPGQGNQPQHF.